This is a list of T cell receptor beta chains from one sample in a study of beta chain features in type 1 diabetes. Sequencing used immunoSEQ multiplex PCR; TCRdb keeps in-frame clones, though not all of them. The data show more than 150,000 clones, with about an eighth seen just once and approximately 0.62% held by the top ten. The sample was central memory CD4+ T cells from blood. The receptor set was obtained from a woman between 18 and 29 years old in good health. Both conserved end residues are part of each CDR3. A D gene is named only where the DNA matches it firmly. Clone size is not always given. Where it is, it says once, few, many or a class for expanded clones.

J: TRBJ1-2; V: TRBV5-1; length: 15; size: few; D: TRBD1; CDR3: CASSGTANVNYGYTF; DNA: TGCGCCAGCAGTGGGACAGCGAATGTTAACTATGGCTACACCTTC
J: TRBJ2-1; V: TRBV19; length: 14; size: -; D: TRBD2; CDR3: CASSAQGRSGTAFF; DNA: TGTGCCAGTAGTGCTCAAGGTCGGAGCGGGACGGCGTTCTTC
J: TRBJ2-7; V: TRBV19; length: 15; size: few; D: TRBD1; CDR3: CASSIVDRRGYEQYF; DNA: TGTGCCAGTAGTATAGTGGACAGGAGAGGCTACGAGCAGTACTTC
J: TRBJ2-1; V: TRBV14; length: 18; size: few; D: -; CDR3: CASSQDVWLPWGVNEQFF; DNA: TGTGCCAGCAGCCAAGACGTCTGGCTCCCTTGGGGAGTCAATGAGCAGTTCTTC
J: TRBJ2-1; V: TRBV2; length: 18; size: -; D: TRBD2; CDR3: CASSLPRLAGQSYNEQFF; DNA: TGTGCCAGCAGTTTACCCCGACTAGCGGGACAATCCTACAATGAGCAGTTCTTC
J: TRBJ2-1; V: TRBV28; length: 18; size: -; D: TRBD2; CDR3: CASRQTDLGLAGHNEQFF; DNA: TGTGCCAGCAGACAAACCGATCTGGGACTAGCGGGCCACAATGAGCAGTTCTTC
J: TRBJ2-7; V: TRBV5-1; length: 15; size: few; D: -; CDR3: CASSLAPGLSYEQYF; DNA: TGCGCCAGCAGCTTGGCACCAGGTTTATCCTACGAGCAGTACTTC
J: TRBJ1-1; V: TRBV4-1; length: 17; size: few; D: -; CDR3: CASSQDRRGAGNTEAFF; DNA: TGCGCCAGCAGCCAAGATCGCAGGGGCGCAGGTAACACTGAAGCTTTCTTT
J: TRBJ2-7; V: TRBV9; length: 14; size: few; D: TRBD2; CDR3: CASSPGGGNYEQYF; DNA: TGTGCCAGCAGCCCCGGGGGGGGCAACTACGAGCAGTACTTC
J: TRBJ1-5; V: TRBV12-5; length: 14; size: -; D: -; CDR3: CASGLYRHHQPQHF; DNA: TGTGCTAGTGGTTTGTACAGACACCATCAGCCCCAGCATTTT
J: TRBJ2-2; V: TRBV5-1; length: 13; size: few; D: -; CDR3: CASSSEESGELFF; DNA: TGCGCCAGCAGCTCTGAGGAGTCCGGGGAGCTGTTTTTT
J: TRBJ2-7; V: TRBV6-1; length: 12; size: -; D: -; CDR3: CASSLQGHEQYF; DNA: TGTGCCAGCAGTTTACAGGGCCACGAGCAGTACTTC
J: TRBJ1-5; V: TRBV5-1; length: 13; size: -; D: -; CDR3: CASSPNSNQPQHF; DNA: TGCGCCAGCAGCCCTAATAGCAATCAGCCCCAGCATTTT
J: TRBJ1-2; V: TRBV9; length: 12; size: few; D: -; CDR3: CASSYRPGGYTF; DNA: TGTGCCAGCAGCTACCGACCCGGGGGCTACACCTTC
J: TRBJ2-5; V: TRBV7-2; length: 14; size: -; D: TRBD1; CDR3: CASSWRQGTETQYF; DNA: TGTGCCAGCAGCTGGAGACAGGGTACAGAGACCCAGTACTTC
J: TRBJ2-3; V: TRBV4-2; length: 16; size: -; D: TRBD2; CDR3: CASSQDLAGGADTQYF; DNA: TGTGCCAGCAGCCAAGATCTTGCGGGAGGGGCAGATACGCAGTATTTT
J: TRBJ2-7; V: TRBV2; length: 15; size: few; D: TRBD1; CDR3: CASKAGTGMSYEQYF; DNA: TGTGCCAGCAAGGCCGGGACAGGGATGTCCTACGAGCAGTACTTC
J: TRBJ2-7; V: TRBV27; length: 15; size: -; D: TRBD1; CDR3: CASAGQGEGEDEQYF; DNA: TGTGCCAGCGCAGGACAGGGGGAGGGGGAGGACGAGCAGTACTTC
J: TRBJ1-1; V: TRBV15; length: 14; size: few; D: -; CDR3: CATSRDVPGTEAFF; DNA: TGTGCCACCAGCAGAGATGTGCCGGGCACTGAAGCTTTCTTT
J: TRBJ1-2; V: TRBV19; length: 14; size: few; D: TRBD1; CDR3: CASRTGDSNYGYTF; DNA: TGTGCCAGTAGGACCGGGGACAGCAACTATGGCTACACCTTC
J: TRBJ2-5; V: TRBV20-1; length: 11; size: few; D: TRBD2; CDR3: CSGGGQETQYF; DNA: TGCAGTGGCGGGGGTCAAGAGACCCAGTACTTC
J: TRBJ2-5; V: TRBV2; length: 16; size: few; D: TRBD1; CDR3: CASKGRGQGTQETQYF; DNA: TGTGCCAGCAAGGGTAGGGGACAGGGTACTCAAGAGACCCAGTACTTC
J: TRBJ1-2; V: TRBV4-1; length: 14; size: few; D: -; CDR3: CASSQDQQNYGYTF; DNA: TGCGCCAGCAGCCAAGATCAACAGAACTATGGCTACACCTTC
J: TRBJ1-2; V: TRBV28; length: 14; size: -; D: TRBD1; CDR3: CASSFQGAVYGYTF; DNA: TGTGCCAGCAGTTTTCAGGGGGCTGTCTATGGCTACACCTTC
J: TRBJ1-2; V: TRBV5-4; length: 13; size: few; D: -; CDR3: CASRDRQARGYTF; DNA: TGTGCCAGCAGAGACCGACAAGCTCGTGGCTACACCTTC
J: TRBJ2-7; V: TRBV21-1; length: 17; size: -; D: -; CDR3: CASSKVRQTKSSYEQYF; DNA: TGTGCCAGCAGCAAAGTCAGACAGACAAAGAGCTCCTACGAGCAGTACTTC
J: TRBJ1-1; V: TRBV7-9; length: 12; size: -; D: -; CDR3: CASSFKPEVAFF; DNA: TGTGCCAGCAGCTTTAAGCCTGAAGTGGCTTTCTTT
J: TRBJ2-5; V: TRBV7-9; length: 14; size: -; D: TRBD1; CDR3: CASSLAGQGGTQYF; DNA: TGTGCCAGCAGCTTAGCGGGACAGGGAGGGACCCAGTACTTC
J: TRBJ2-4; V: TRBV5-6; length: 14; size: few; D: -; CDR3: CASSLRSIQNIQYF; DNA: TGTGCCAGCAGCTTGCGTAGTATCCAAAACATTCAGTACTTC
J: TRBJ2-3; V: TRBV4-3; length: 14; size: few; D: -; CDR3: CASSQDSGAPGQYF; DNA: TGCGCCAGCAGCCAAGATTCTGGGGCTCCGGGGCAGTATTTT
J: TRBJ2-3; V: TRBV4-1; length: 15; size: few; D: TRBD2; CDR3: CASRRTSGSGDTQYF; DNA: TGCGCCAGCAGACGAACTAGCGGGAGTGGGGATACGCAGTATTTT
J: TRBJ2-2; V: TRBV7-9; length: 15; size: -; D: -; CDR3: CASSLVSLNTGELFF; DNA: TGTGCCAGCAGCTTAGTTTCCTTGAACACCGGGGAGCTGTTTTTT
J: TRBJ2-7; V: TRBV29-1; length: 15; size: -; D: -; CDR3: CSVDFRKETSYEQYF; DNA: TGCAGCGTTGATTTCCGCAAGGAGACCTCCTACGAGCAGTACTTC
J: TRBJ1-2; V: TRBV29-1; length: 15; size: -; D: TRBD1; CDR3: CSVRIAGTGDYGYTF; DNA: TGCAGCGTGAGGATAGCCGGGACAGGGGACTATGGCTACACCTTC